The 2 T cell receptor beta chains reported below all come from one sample, sequenced in a study of blood T cell repertoires in COVID-19. Generated by immunoSEQ multiplex PCR, the TCRdb table keeps only in-frame clones and is missing some. The repertoire consists of about 210,000 clones, with roughly 80% occurring once and the leading ten covering 7.8%. Input material: peripheral blood. These receptors were obtained from a woman older than 75 with COVID-19, enrolled during active disease.

The chain recombines TRBV10-3 with TRBJ1-2; 7 bases map to TRBD1. This CDR3 has 13 residues. The junction had 9 bases not matched to a gene; V was cut back by 7 bases and J by 7 bases. In germline, CDR1 is ENHRY, CDR2 SYGVKD. The CDR3 bases are TGTGCCATCAACAGACAGGGCCGAAGTGGCTACACCTTC. Residues: CAINRQGRSGYTF.

The chain recombines TRBV4-1 with TRBJ1-4, with a possible D match to TRBD1 (6 bases). Germline V lookup: CDR1 MGHRA, CDR2 YSYEKL. V dropped 0 bases and J dropped 8 bases, with 13 bases sitting between them. The CDR3 has 15 residues. The CDR3 sequence is CASSQEGGRREKLFF. In DNA form, the CDR3 reads TGCGCCAGCAGCCAAGAGGGGGGGCGTCGGGAAAAACTGTTTTTT.